This is a list of T cell receptor beta chains from one sample in a study of blood T cell repertoires in COVID-19. Profiled with immunoSEQ multiplex PCR; TCRdb holds only in-frame clones, not every one. This table has 210,000 or so clones, roughly 90% appearing once. Input material: peripheral blood. Every receptor here comes from a man in his forties with acute or convalescent COVID-19. Both conserved end residues are part of each CDR3. D genes are given only for firm matches. Clone size appears in some rows only: once, few, many, or a class for an expanded clone.

d_call: TRBD1
clone_size: -
j_call: TRBJ2-4
v_call: TRBV19
cdr3_aa: CASSNPSTGSKNIQYF
cdr3_nt: TGTGCCAGTAGTAACCCCTCGACAGGGTCCAAAAACATTCAGTACTTC

d_call: -
clone_size: -
j_call: TRBJ2-5
v_call: TRBV7-2
cdr3_aa: CASSPVAVPETQYF
cdr3_nt: TGTGCCAGCAGCCCCGTAGCGGTCCCGGAGACCCAGTACTTC

d_call: -
clone_size: few
j_call: TRBJ2-7
v_call: TRBV29-1
cdr3_aa: CSVVAGQMEQYF
cdr3_nt: TGCAGCGTTGTTGCGGGACAGATGGAGCAGTACTTC

d_call: TRBD1
clone_size: -
j_call: TRBJ1-2
v_call: TRBV5-4
cdr3_aa: CASSLGQGEYYGYTF
cdr3_nt: TGTGCCAGCAGCCTAGGACAGGGGGAGTACTATGGCTACACCTTC

d_call: TRBD2
clone_size: -
j_call: TRBJ2-7
v_call: TRBV5-4
cdr3_aa: CATGPAGAYEQYF
cdr3_nt: TGTGCCACCGGTCCGGCGGGGGCCTACGAGCAGTACTTC

d_call: -
clone_size: -
j_call: TRBJ1-2
v_call: TRBV5-4
cdr3_aa: CASSLQNNYGYTF
cdr3_nt: TGTGCCAGCAGCTTGCAGAATAACTATGGCTACACCTTC

d_call: -
clone_size: -
j_call: TRBJ1-2
v_call: TRBV21-1
cdr3_aa: CASSRRTGQGGKVCGYTF
cdr3_nt: TGTGCCAGCAGCAGGAGGACGGGACAGGGTGGTAAAGTGTGTGGCTACACCTTC

d_call: -
clone_size: once
j_call: TRBJ1-5
v_call: TRBV24-1
cdr3_aa: CATARGSNQPQHF
cdr3_nt: TGTGCCACCGCCAGGGGAAGCAATCAGCCCCAGCATTTT

d_call: -
clone_size: -
j_call: TRBJ1-2
v_call: TRBV11-2
cdr3_aa: CASSLTFWDTSNYGYTF
cdr3_nt: TGTGCCAGCAGCTTAACTTTTTGGGACACCTCTAACTATGGCTACACCTTC

d_call: -
clone_size: -
j_call: TRBJ2-7
v_call: TRBV3-1/TRBV3-2
cdr3_aa: CASSQEGVQVYYEQYF
cdr3_nt: TGTGCCAGCAGCCAAGAAGGTGTGCAGGTCTACTACGAGCAGTACTTC

d_call: TRBD2
clone_size: -
j_call: TRBJ2-3
v_call: TRBV9
cdr3_aa: CASSVGGTSGERTQYF
cdr3_nt: TGTGCCAGCAGCGTGGGGGGGACTAGCGGGGAACGTACGCAGTATTTT

d_call: -
clone_size: -
j_call: TRBJ2-7
v_call: TRBV6-5
cdr3_aa: CASTREGRGGEQYF
cdr3_nt: TGTGCCAGCACCCGAGAGGGACGTGGAGGGGAGCAGTACTTC

d_call: -
clone_size: -
j_call: TRBJ2-5
v_call: TRBV2
cdr3_aa: CASSLDRIGSKETQYF
cdr3_nt: TGTGCCAGCAGTTTGGACAGAATTGGGTCCAAGGAGACCCAGTACTTC

d_call: -
clone_size: -
j_call: TRBJ1-4
v_call: TRBV4-2
cdr3_aa: CASSQEGVVGGNEKLFF
cdr3_nt: TGTGCCAGCAGCCAAGAAGGCGTGGTGGGGGGTAATGAAAAACTGTTTTTT

d_call: TRBD1
clone_size: -
j_call: TRBJ1-4
v_call: TRBV3-1/TRBV3-2
cdr3_aa: CASSQRGQGGEKLFF
cdr3_nt: TGTGCCAGCAGCCAAAGGGGACAGGGAGGTGAAAAACTGTTTTTT

d_call: TRBD1
clone_size: -
j_call: TRBJ2-1
v_call: TRBV7-2
cdr3_aa: CASTPDRGSYNEQFF
cdr3_nt: TGTGCCAGCACCCCGGACAGGGGCTCCTACAATGAGCAGTTCTTC

d_call: -
clone_size: -
j_call: TRBJ1-1
v_call: TRBV6-6
cdr3_aa: CASSYQQGGNTEAFF
cdr3_nt: TGTGCCAGCAGTTACCAACAGGGCGGGAACACTGAAGCTTTCTTT

d_call: -
clone_size: -
j_call: TRBJ1-2
v_call: TRBV30
cdr3_aa: CAWYNLGLSAHGYTF
cdr3_nt: TGTGCCTGGTATAACCTAGGACTTAGCGCCCATGGCTACACCTTC

d_call: -
clone_size: -
j_call: TRBJ1-2
v_call: TRBV2
cdr3_aa: CASMSYYGYTF
cdr3_nt: TGTGCCAGCATGTCCTACTATGGCTACACCTTC

d_call: TRBD1
clone_size: -
j_call: TRBJ1-6
v_call: TRBV2
cdr3_aa: CASRSTGGWDSPLHF
cdr3_nt: TGTGCCAGCAGGTCGACAGGGGGCTGGGATTCACCCCTCCACTTT

d_call: TRBD2
clone_size: -
j_call: TRBJ2-1
v_call: TRBV4-3
cdr3_aa: CASSQQLAGIYNEQFF
cdr3_nt: TGCGCCAGCAGCCAACAGCTAGCGGGGATTTACAATGAGCAGTTCTTC

d_call: -
clone_size: -
j_call: TRBJ2-2
v_call: TRBV4-2
cdr3_aa: CASSQVGRDTGELFF
cdr3_nt: TGTGCCAGCAGCCAAGTTGGGCGAGACACCGGGGAGCTGTTTTTT

d_call: -
clone_size: once
j_call: TRBJ2-1
v_call: TRBV5-1
cdr3_aa: CASSPTGGGEQFF
cdr3_nt: TGCGCCAGCTCCCCGACGGGGGGCGGCGAGCAGTTCTTC

d_call: -
clone_size: -
j_call: TRBJ2-7
v_call: TRBV20-1
cdr3_aa: CSARGSGEQYF
cdr3_nt: TGCAGTGCTAGAGGGTCGGGGGAGCAGTACTTC

d_call: TRBD1
clone_size: once
j_call: TRBJ2-7
v_call: TRBV3-1/TRBV3-2
cdr3_aa: CASSQQSTGTYEQYF
cdr3_nt: TGTGCCAGCAGCCAGCAATCGACAGGGACCTACGAGCAGTACTTC

d_call: TRBD1
clone_size: once
j_call: TRBJ1-2
v_call: TRBV6-5
cdr3_aa: CASRTGENYGYTF
cdr3_nt: TGTGCCAGTAGGACAGGGGAAAACTATGGCTACACCTTC

d_call: -
clone_size: -
j_call: TRBJ1-1
v_call: TRBV21-1
cdr3_aa: CASSKETGLNTEAFF
cdr3_nt: TGTGCCAGCAGCAAAGAAACGGGGTTGAACACTGAAGCTTTCTTT

d_call: -
clone_size: few
j_call: TRBJ1-1
v_call: TRBV5-1
cdr3_aa: CASSLGNGDTEAFF
cdr3_nt: TGCGCCAGCAGCTTGGGTAACGGGGACACTGAAGCTTTCTTT

d_call: TRBD2
clone_size: -
j_call: TRBJ2-7
v_call: TRBV9
cdr3_aa: CASSVGGGYSSYEQYF
cdr3_nt: TGTGCCAGCAGCGTAGGGGGAGGGTACAGCTCCTACGAGCAGTACTTC

d_call: -
clone_size: -
j_call: TRBJ2-1
v_call: TRBV6-2/TRBV6-3
cdr3_aa: CASSSTGNSYNEQFF
cdr3_nt: TGTGCCAGCAGTTCGACAGGCAACTCCTACAATGAGCAGTTCTTC

d_call: TRBD1
clone_size: once
j_call: TRBJ2-5
v_call: TRBV11-2
cdr3_aa: CASSLDQGAVETQYF
cdr3_nt: TGTGCCAGCAGCTTAGATCAGGGGGCCGTAGAGACCCAGTACTTC